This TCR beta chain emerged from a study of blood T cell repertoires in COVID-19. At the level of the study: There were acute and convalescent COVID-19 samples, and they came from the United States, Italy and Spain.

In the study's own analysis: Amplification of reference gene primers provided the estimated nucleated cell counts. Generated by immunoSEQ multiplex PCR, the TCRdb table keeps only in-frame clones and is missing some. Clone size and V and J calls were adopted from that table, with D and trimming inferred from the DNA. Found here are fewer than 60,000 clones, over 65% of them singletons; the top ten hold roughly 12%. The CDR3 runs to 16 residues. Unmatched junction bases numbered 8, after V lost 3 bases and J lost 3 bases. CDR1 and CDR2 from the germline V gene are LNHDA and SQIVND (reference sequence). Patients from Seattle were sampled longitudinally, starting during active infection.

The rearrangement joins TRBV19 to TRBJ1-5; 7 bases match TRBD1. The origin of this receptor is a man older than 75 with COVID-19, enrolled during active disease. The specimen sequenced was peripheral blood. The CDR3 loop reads CASSMEGALNNQPQHF. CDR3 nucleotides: TGTGCCAGTAGTATGGAGGGGGCGTTGAACAATCAGCCCCAGCATTTT.